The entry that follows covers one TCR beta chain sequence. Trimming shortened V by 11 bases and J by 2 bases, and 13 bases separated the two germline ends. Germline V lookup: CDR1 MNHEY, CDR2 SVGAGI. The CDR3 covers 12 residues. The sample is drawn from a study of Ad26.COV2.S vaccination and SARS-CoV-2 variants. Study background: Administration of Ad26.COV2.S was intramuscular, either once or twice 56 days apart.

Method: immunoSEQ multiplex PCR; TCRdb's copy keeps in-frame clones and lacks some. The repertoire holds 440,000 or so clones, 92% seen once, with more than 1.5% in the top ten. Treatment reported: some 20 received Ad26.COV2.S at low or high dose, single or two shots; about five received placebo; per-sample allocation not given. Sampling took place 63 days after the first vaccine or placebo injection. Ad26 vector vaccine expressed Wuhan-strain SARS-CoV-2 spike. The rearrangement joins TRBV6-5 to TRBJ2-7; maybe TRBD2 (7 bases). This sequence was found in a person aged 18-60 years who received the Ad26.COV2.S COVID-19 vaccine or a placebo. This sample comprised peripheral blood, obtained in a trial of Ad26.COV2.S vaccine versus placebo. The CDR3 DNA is TGTGCCGTTAGGGGGGGGACCTACGAGCAGTACTTC. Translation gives CAVRGGTYEQYF.